The rows below give T cell receptor beta chains drawn from one sample of a study of T-cell memory formation after mild COVID-19. Each CDR3 protein is one row after TCRdb ran MiXCR on the 5' RACE reads. This table holds about 150,000 distinct CDR3 sequences, 14% found once. Sequencing used PBMCs or a T cell subset sorted from them (not recorded which). These receptors came from an adult woman who had mild COVID-19 (a few samples of this study predate the infection). Cell type and time point are not known. CDR3s include the opening cysteine and the closing phenylalanine or tryptophan. The D gene is left open where the match is weak. Clone sizes are given selectively: once, few, many, or a class where the clone is expanded.

CDR3 length,D gene,clone size,V gene,J gene,CDR3 protein,CDR3 DNA
14,NA,NA,TRBV4-1,TRBJ1-1,CASSSPGKQAEAFF,TGCGCCAGCAGCTCTCCAGGGAAACAAGCTGAAGCTTTCTTT
17,TRBD1,few,TRBV5-1,TRBJ1-6,CASSFKPPGQEGSPLHF,TGCGCCAGCAGCTTTAAACCCCCTGGACAGGAGGGCTCACCCCTCCACTTT
17,TRBD2,NA,TRBV5-6,TRBJ2-1,CASSPGGGLAGYNEQFF,TGTGCCAGCAGCCCGGGAGGGGGACTAGCGGGGTACAATGAGCAGTTCTTC
13,TRBD2,few,TRBV7-3,TRBJ2-1,CASSLRREGEQFF,TGTGCCAGCAGCTTAAGGCGGGAGGGTGAGCAGTTCTTC
17,NA,NA,TRBV6-6,TRBJ2-7,CASSYSLGVSFTYEQYF,TGTGCCAGCAGTTACTCGTTAGGGGTCTCATTCACCTACGAGCAGTACTTC
16,NA,few,TRBV4-1,TRBJ1-5,CASSQESRGGSQPQHF,TGCGCCAGCAGCCAAGAGTCAAGGGGCGGGAGTCAGCCCCAGCATTTT
15,NA,many,TRBV12-3/TRBV12-4,TRBJ2-3,CASNLSGDVGDTQYF,TGTGCCAGCAACTTGTCAGGGGACGTGGGAGATACGCAGTATTTT
15,TRBD2,many,TRBV6-4,TRBJ2-3,CASSDTSGGADTQYF,TGTGCCAGCAGTGACACTAGCGGGGGGGCAGATACGCAGTATTTT
19,NA,few,TRBV19,TRBJ1-2,CASTGGAGSDEAVGNGYTF,TGTGCCAGTACCGGGGGAGCGGGGAGTGATGAGGCAGTCGGCAATGGCTACACCTTC
16,TRBD2,NA,TRBV18,TRBJ2-7,CASSPAGTSGTGEQYF,TGTGCCAGCTCACCAGCCGGGACTAGCGGGACGGGCGAGCAGTACTTC
13,NA,NA,TRBV19,TRBJ2-7,CASSIDQKGEQYF,TGTGCCAGTAGTATAGATCAGAAGGGCGAGCAGTACTTC
14,NA,NA,TRBV2,TRBJ2-6,CASSELPGANVLTF,TGTGCCAGCAGTGAACTTCCTGGGGCCAACGTCCTGACTTTC
14,NA,few,TRBV12-3/TRBV12-4,TRBJ1-5,CASSRGSSNQPQHF,TGTGCCAGCAGCAGGGGATCTAGCAATCAGCCCCAGCATTTT
16,NA,NA,TRBV28,TRBJ1-4,CASSLLWQDFGEKLFF,TGTGCCAGCAGTTTATTATGGCAGGACTTTGGGGAGAAACTGTTTTTT
15,TRBD1,NA,TRBV7-8,TRBJ1-1,CASSSRDRINTEAFF,TGTGCCAGCAGCTCCCGGGACAGGATAAACACTGAAGCTTTCTTT
13,NA,NA,TRBV12-3/TRBV12-4,TRBJ2-5,CASRRDTQETQYF,TGTGCCAGCAGAAGGGACACCCAAGAGACCCAGTACTTC
14,NA,few,TRBV12-3/TRBV12-4,TRBJ2-2,CASRGAVNTGELFF,TGTGCCAGCCGGGGGGCCGTGAACACCGGGGAGCTGTTTTTT
14,NA,NA,TRBV20-1,TRBJ2-3,CSARGGASTDTQYF,TGCAGTGCTAGAGGGGGGGCTAGCACAGATACGCAGTATTTT
15,TRBD1,NA,TRBV4-3,TRBJ1-2,CASSQSRGRSYGYTF,TGCGCCAGCAGTCAAAGCAGGGGGCGCAGCTATGGCTACACCTTC
16,TRBD2,NA,TRBV10-3,TRBJ2-1,CAIRGLAGGPHNEQFF,TGTGCCATCCGTGGACTAGCGGGAGGCCCCCACAATGAGCAGTTCTTC
15,NA,few,TRBV18,TRBJ2-3,CASSPPEAGKDTQYF,TGTGCCAGCTCACCGCCGGAGGCAGGGAAAGATACGCAGTATTTT
15,TRBD1,few,TRBV5-1,TRBJ1-2,CASSLGTGINYGYTF,TGCGCCAGCAGCTTGGGGACAGGAATCAACTATGGCTACACCTTC
16,TRBD1,many,TRBV4-1,TRBJ2-2,CASSLRGSSDTGELFF,TGCGCCAGCAGCCTCAGGGGGTCTTCCGACACCGGGGAGCTGTTTTTT
16,TRBD2,NA,TRBV6-5,TRBJ2-1,CASRVGLAEPLNEQFF,TGTGCCAGCAGGGTCGGACTAGCGGAACCCCTCAATGAGCAGTTCTTC
17,TRBD2,NA,TRBV11-2,TRBJ2-1,CASSQHLTSGRNNEQFF,TGTGCCAGCAGCCAACACCTGACTAGCGGGAGGAACAATGAGCAGTTCTTC
15,TRBD1,few,TRBV19,TRBJ1-2,CASMLLRTGYYGYTF,TGTGCCAGTATGCTACTGAGGACAGGCTACTATGGCTACACCTTC
12,NA,few,TRBV12-3/TRBV12-4,TRBJ2-2,CASSLAFGELFF,TGTGCCAGCAGTTTGGCCTTCGGGGAGCTGTTTTTT
15,TRBD2,NA,TRBV12-3/TRBV12-4,TRBJ2-7,CASSLSAGGIYEQYF,TGTGCCAGCAGTTTATCAGCGGGGGGGATCTACGAGCAGTACTTC
13,NA,few,TRBV3-1,TRBJ2-7,CASSQVPSYEQYF,TGTGCCAGCAGCCAGGTCCCCTCCTACGAGCAGTACTTC
16,NA,NA,TRBV27,TRBJ2-7,CASSLKSAGSSYEQYF,TGTGCCAGCAGTTTAAAGTCGGCAGGGAGCTCCTACGAGCAGTACTTC
14,TRBD1,NA,TRBV5-1,TRBJ2-5,CASSADRVWETQYF,TGCGCCAGCAGCGCTGACAGGGTGTGGGAGACCCAGTACTTC
15,NA,few,TRBV6-5,TRBJ2-3,CASSLRGFGTDTQYF,TGTGCCAGCAGTTTAAGGGGATTCGGCACAGATACGCAGTATTTT
18,NA,NA,TRBV6-2/TRBV6-3,TRBJ2-6,CASSYPRASVSGANVLTF,TGTGCCAGCAGTTACCCGAGGGCTAGCGTCTCCGGGGCCAACGTCCTGACTTTC
14,TRBD1,NA,TRBV5-1,TRBJ2-7,CASSWGQGHYEQYF,TGCGCCAGCAGCTGGGGACAGGGGCACTACGAGCAGTACTTC
16,TRBD2,few,TRBV6-6,TRBJ2-7,CASRPPTSGSLREQYF,TGTGCCAGCAGACCTCCGACTAGCGGGAGTCTTCGGGAGCAGTACTTC
14,TRBD1,few,TRBV6-1,TRBJ1-1,CASSEQGARTEAFF,TGTGCCAGCAGTGAACAGGGGGCGAGAACTGAAGCTTTCTTT
14,NA,few,TRBV4-3,TRBJ1-2,CASSHAGSNYGYTF,TGCGCCAGCAGCCATGCAGGGTCCAACTATGGCTACACCTTC
13,NA,NA,TRBV7-2,TRBJ2-3,CASSITGGDTQYF,TGTGCCAGCAGCATAACGGGCGGGGATACGCAGTATTTT
17,TRBD2,NA,TRBV9,TRBJ2-2,CASSGLAGGPNTGELFF,TGTGCCAGCAGCGGACTAGCGGGAGGTCCGAACACCGGGGAGCTGTTTTTT
14,TRBD1,NA,TRBV5-1,TRBJ2-1,CASSTGQGPNEQFF,TGCGCCAGCAGCACTGGACAGGGGCCGAATGAGCAGTTCTTC
15,TRBD1,NA,TRBV7-9,TRBJ1-4,CASSGLQGAGEKLFF,TGTGCCAGCAGCGGGCTACAGGGGGCTGGGGAAAAACTGTTTTTT
14,TRBD2,few,TRBV5-1,TRBJ2-7,CASSLVGLDYEQYF,TGCGCCAGCAGCTTGGTCGGACTAGACTACGAGCAGTACTTC
13,TRBD2,few,TRBV6-2/TRBV6-3,TRBJ2-7,CASSSHAGVEQYF,TGTGCCAGCAGTTCTCACGCGGGGGTCGAGCAGTACTTC
16,NA,many,TRBV6-5,TRBJ1-2,CASSYGGNGPIYGYTF,TGTGCCAGCAGTTACGGAGGCAACGGGCCGATCTATGGCTACACCTTC
15,TRBD2,few,TRBV3-1,TRBJ2-7,CASSQVLASGSEQYF,TGTGCCAGCAGCCAAGTCCTGGCTAGCGGGAGCGAGCAGTACTTC
16,NA,few,TRBV19,TRBJ1-2,CASSIAPMDHNYGYTF,TGTGCCAGTAGTATAGCCCCCATGGATCACAACTATGGCTACACCTTC
14,NA,NA,TRBV13,TRBJ1-4,CASSLNREDVKLFF,TGTGCCAGCAGCTTGAACAGGGAAGACGTAAAACTGTTTTTT
14,NA,NA,TRBV7-9,TRBJ1-4,CASSLGGRRSKLFF,TGTGCCAGCAGCTTAGGGGGGAGGAGGAGCAAACTGTTTTTT
15,TRBD2,few,TRBV6-2/TRBV6-3,TRBJ2-7,CASSYGLAGGYEQYF,TGTGCCAGCAGTTACGGGCTAGCGGGGGGATACGAGCAGTACTTC
17,NA,few,TRBV12-3/TRBV12-4,TRBJ2-2,CASSPLRDTPNTGELFF,TGTGCCAGCAGTCCCCTACGGGACACCCCGAACACCGGGGAGCTGTTTTTT
12,TRBD1,NA,TRBV29-1,TRBJ1-2,CSVRDRDYGYTF,TGCAGTGTAAGAGACAGGGATTACGGCTACACCTTC
15,NA,few,TRBV12-3/TRBV12-4,TRBJ2-1,CASSLVVGSSNEQFF,TGTGCCAGCAGTTTAGTGGTCGGGAGCAGCAATGAGCAGTTCTTC
14,NA,few,TRBV5-1,TRBJ2-5,CASSGTSRGETQYF,TGCGCCAGCAGCGGGACATCAAGGGGAGAGACCCAGTACTTC